What follows is one T cell receptor beta chain and its context. Its antigen remains unknown. The sample belongs to a study of shared clonotypes between healthy human individuals. Study-wide points: Non-shared clonotypes had lower generation probabilities than clonotypes shared by all four sorted-subset donors. Larger richness was generally estimated for naive than memory subsets. Around 5% was the fraction of naive CD4 clonotypes found shared across four donors.

The CDR3 sequence is 16 residues long. The germline gives CDR1 SEHNR, CDR2 FQNEAQ (reference sequence). After removal of 5 bases from V and 6 bases from J, the junction contained 5 bases not matched to a gene. Per the original methods: There were no quality scores in the junction-only immunoSEQ sequences, so filtering differed. TCRdb's table, derived via immunoSEQ multiplex PCR, lists solely in-frame clones and lacks some. That table supplies the V and J calls and clone size; D and trimming were determined from the DNA. The sample has 550,000 to 800,000 clones, 90% seen once. V usage is TRBV7-9 and J usage is TRBJ2-2; 14 bases match TRBD2. Sequencing used memory CD8+ T cells from PBMCs. Documented subset: CD45RO+ cells pooled with CCR7-negative TemRA cells. This receptor was taken from a young man in good health. Some clones in this sample may be carry-over from other donors' samples. CDR3 nucleotides: TGTGCCAGCAGCCCGGGGACTAGCGGGAGACCCGGGGAGCTGTTTTTT. This codes for CASSPGTSGRPGELFF. The entire variable domain, with the rest obtained from reference TRBV7-9 and TRBJ2-2, is as follows: DTGVSQNPRHKITKRGQNVTFRCDPISEHNRLYWYRQTLGQGPEFLTYFQNEAQLEKSRLLSDRFSAERPKGSFSTLEIQRTEQGDSAMYLCASSPGTSGRPGELFFGEGSRLTVL.